Listed here are 22 T cell receptor beta chains from one sample, sequenced in a study of tumor-infiltrating lymphocytes in primary liver carcinoma. Starting from around 500 ng of total RNA, TCR beta cDNA was produced with a primer in the constant region. Slightly modified ARM-PCR, run as three nested multiplex PCR rounds, produced the TCR beta libraries. The study ran its first two PCR rounds for around 10 cycles each, using TRBV1-TRBV30 forward primers and a C-beta reverse primer. Each CDR3 protein gets one entry after TCRdb re-called the multiplex PCR reads with MiXCR. This sample yields about 99,000 distinct CDR3 sequences, of which approximately 68% are seen a single time; just over 9.5% belongs to the top ten. DNA and RNA were both co-extracted from approximately 20-30 mg of bulk tissue that had not been sorted. Sequencing was performed on liver tumor tissue from sampling region 5. As for subset: tumor region T5, tumor centre. These receptors came from a woman aged 55-69 years with primary liver carcinoma and hepatitis B virus infection.

This clonotype occurred once. CDR3: CASSFFRGGSGIEQFF. In DNA, the CDR3 is TGTGCCAGCAGTTTCTTCCGGGGCGGGAGTGGGATTGAGCAGTTCTTC. The chain employs TRBV28 and TRBJ2-1; 7 bases map to TRBD2. Unmatched junction bases numbered 14, after V lost 3 bases and J lost 9 bases. The V gene's germline CDR1 is MDHEN and CDR2 SYDVKM. This CDR3 spans 16 amino acids.

Concerning this clonotype itself: A junction end diverges from the germline sequence, so it may reflect a read error. This chain links TRBV28 with TRBJ2-1, with 10 positions matching TRBD2. This CDR3 has 18 amino acids. Germline V gene data show CDR1 as MDHEN and CDR2 as SYDVKM. The CDR3 DNA follows: TGTGCCAGCAGTTTTAAGCCTAGCGGGAGTAGAATATACAATGAGCAGTCCTTC. It yields the protein CASSFKPSGSRIYNEQSF.

A remark on this clonotype: It may be a read error: a sequence one base away is much more abundant. The chain links TRBV28 to TRBJ2-7; maybe TRBD2 (5 bases). The germline gives CDR1 MDHEN, CDR2 SYDVKM. This CDR3 is 14 amino acids long. The CDR3 DNA sequence: TGTGCCAGCAAGAGGTTATTCACGAGAGGGCCTCCGGAGGTC. Translating gives CASKRLFTRGPPEV.

This clonotype showed up just once. Here the CDR3 omits its conserved ending phenylalanine or tryptophan, so a read error is the likely source. This chain connects TRBV10-3 to TRBJ2-7, with 8 bases matching TRBD2. J gave up 6 bases and V 6 bases, and 10 bases lay outside the gene matches. The CDR3 is 14 amino acids. The germline CDR1 and CDR2 sequences are ENHRY and SYGVKD. The CDR3 spells CAISEAGEIGEQYL. CDR3 nucleotide sequence: TGTGCCATCAGCGAAGCGGGAGAAATTGGCGAGCAGTACCTC.

This clonotype was counted at least ten times. Mismatch with germline at one junction end may stem from a read error. The V call is TRBV10-2, the J call TRBJ2-1; unclear D gene. The CDR3 sequence is 11 residues long. Per the germline V gene, CDR1 is WSHSY and CDR2 is SAAADI. CDR3 nucleotides: TGTGCCAGCAGTTCACACAATGAGCAGTTCTTC. Its protein product is CASSSHNEQFF.

This clonotype was counted many times. The J gene is TRBJ2-7, the V gene TRBV6-5; tentatively, D is TRBD1 (6 bases). Looked up from germline, CDR1 is MNHEY and CDR2 is SVGAGI. The CDR3 consists of 14 residues. Between the trimmed V and J ends, which lost 5 bases and 2 bases, there was a span of 13 bases. In DNA form, the CDR3 reads TGTGCCAGCAGTCCTGACAGGATAACCTACGAGCAGTACTTC. Protein: CASSPDRITYEQYF.

With respect to this clonotype: One end of the junction varies from germline; a read error may be responsible. This chain uses TRBV6-6 with TRBJ2-3; a possible D gene is TRBD1 (6 bases). CDR1 is MNHNY, CDR2 SVGAGI, per germline (reference sequence). The CDR3 length is 11 residues. As DNA, the CDR3 is TGTGCCACCAGGGACACAGGTACGCAGTATTTT. It translates to CATRDTGTQYF.

Concerning this clonotype: This may come from a read error, since a much larger clone is one base off. This sequence joins TRBV5-1 and TRBJ2-1; 10 nucleotides agree with TRBD2. Trimming removed 6 bases from V and 12 bases from J; junction bases left unmatched: 15. The CDR3 spans 15 residues. Germline loops: CDR1 SGHRS, CDR2 YFSETQ. The CDR3 region is CASNIGTSARVGQFF. In nucleotides, the CDR3 is TGCGCCAGCAATATCGGGACTAGCGCCCGCGTTGGGCAGTTCTTC. Full variable domain (outside the CDR3, taken from reference TRBV5-1 and TRBJ2-1): KAGVTQTPRYLIKTRGQQVTLSCSPISGHRSVSWYQQTPGQGLQFLFEYFSETQRNKGNFPGRFSGRQFSNSRSEMNVSTLELGDSALYLCASNIGTSARVGQFFGPGTRLTVL.

As regards this clonotype: This likely comes from a read error, as the CDR3 has no conserved phenylalanine or tryptophan at its end. The chain combines TRBV6-5 with TRBJ1-2; the D is unclear. Trimming pared 5 bases from V and 5 bases from J, leaving 18 bases between. Germline V gene sequence: CDR1 MNHEY, CDR2 SVGAGI. This CDR3 region has 15 residues. The CDR3 loop reads CASSIHSGSTYGYTS. The CDR3 DNA follows: TGTGCCAGCAGTATACATTCGGGGTCCACTTATGGCTACACCTCC.

J is TRBJ1-1 and V is TRBV10-3, with 7 bases identical to TRBD1. Losses at the gene ends were 7 bases for V and 0 bases for J; bases not matched to a gene: 8. This CDR3 spans 15 amino acids. Germline-derived CDR1 and CDR2 are ENHRY and SYGVKD. The CDR3, as DNA: TGTGCCATCATGAGTGGGACAGCTATGAACACTGAAGCTTTCTTT. Residues: CAIMSGTAMNTEAFF.

This clonotype has a single count. The rearrangement uses TRBV11-2 and TRBJ2-2; a weak D match, TRBD2 (6 bases). Germline CDR1 is SGHAT and CDR2 is FQNNGV. The V gene lost 11 bases and the J gene lost 1 base, with 23 bases spanning the gap. The CDR3 has 17 amino acids. CDR3 sequence: CAGNFNRPSVNTGELFF. As DNA, the CDR3 is TGTGCCGGCAACTTTAATAGGCCTAGCGTGAACACCGGGGAGCTGTTTTTT.

This chain joins TRBV11-2 and TRBJ2-1, with TRBD2 identical over 7 bases. CDR1 is SGHAT and CDR2 is FQNNGV in the germline V gene. CDR3 length: 17 residues. V dropped 5 bases and J dropped 7; count of bases not matched to a gene: 17. CDR3 DNA sequence: TGTGCCAGCAGCAGAAGACTAGAGGGAGGGCCGGGGAATGAGCAGTTCTTC. Its protein is CASSRRLEGGPGNEQFF.

This sequence joins TRBV11-2 and TRBJ1-2, with D unclear. Germline V CDR1 and CDR2: SGHAT, FQNNGV. The CDR3 is 11 residues long. CDR3 in amino acids: CTCSPGYGYTF. DNA for the CDR3: TGTACCTGCAGCCCCGGCTACGGTTACACCTTC.

The CDR3 DNA reads as TGTGCCAGCAGCCCCGTCGTGGAGGCAGGGGAGACCCAGTACTTC. Protein sequence: CASSPVVEAGETQYF. The chain carries TRBV5-5 and TRBJ2-5; D possibly matches TRBD1 or TRBD2 (5 bases each). CDR3 length equals 15 residues. V was clipped by 4 bases and J by 5 bases, with 18 bases between them. Looked up from germline, CDR1 is SGHKS and CDR2 is YYEKEE (reference sequence).

The chain is built from TRBV19 and TRBJ2-3; 14 nucleotides match TRBD2. V dropped 4 bases and J dropped 0; count of bases not matched to a gene: 6. Germline CDR1 LNHDA, CDR2 SQIVND (reference sequence). CDR3 length equals 18 residues. The CDR3 here is CASSTGTSGSASTDTQYF. CDR3 sequence (DNA): TGTGCCAGTAGTACGGGGACTAGCGGGAGTGCTAGCACAGATACGCAGTATTTT.

This clonotype appeared once. As DNA, the CDR3 is TGTGCTAGTGGTCTGGGCACTAGATCATACGAGCAGTACTTC. This translates into CASGLGTRSYEQYF. This chain uses TRBV12-5 with TRBJ2-7; D is perhaps TRBD2 (5 bases). The CDR3 runs 14 residues. Trimming shortened V by 5 bases and J by 4 bases, and 15 bases separated the two germline ends. Germline values: CDR1 LGHNT, CDR2 FRNRAP.

This clonotype was seen once. A junction boundary mismatches the germline segment, possibly from a read error. J is TRBJ2-3 and V is TRBV11-2, with 10 bases that match TRBD2. The CDR3 contains 15 residues. Germline CDR1 SGHAT, CDR2 FQNNGV. The CDR3 loop reads CVSSPRLAGPDTQYF. CDR3 nucleotides: TGTGTCAGCAGTCCTAGACTAGCGGGCCCAGATACGCAGTATTTT.

J is TRBJ2-1 and V is TRBV11-2, with D possibly being TRBD1 or TRBD2 (5 bases each). Between the trimmed V and J ends, which lost 4 bases and 4 bases, there was a span of 17 bases. CDR1 is SGHAT and CDR2 is FQNNGV in the germline V gene. This CDR3 has 16 residues. CDR3 sequence (DNA): TGTGCCAGCAGCTACGAAACTAGTAGGGGATACAATGAGCAGTTCTTC. This gives the protein CASSYETSRGYNEQFF.

At least ten counts were recorded for this clonotype. This chain links TRBV5-1 with TRBJ2-5; D unclear. Germline loops: CDR1 SGHRS, CDR2 YFSETQ. Trimming pared 0 bases from V and 2 bases from J, leaving 5 bases between. The CDR3 totals 13 residues. The CDR3 region has the DNA TGCGCCAGCAGCTTGGCCCGGCAAGAGACCCAGTACTTC. This encodes CASSLARQETQYF.

Of note for this clonotype: The germline gene is not matched at one end of the junction; a read error may be the cause. V usage is TRBV6-5 and J usage is TRBJ1-1; the match to TRBD1 covers 10 bases. CDR1 is MNHEY, CDR2 SVGAGI, per germline. There are 13 residues in the CDR3. CDR3 DNA sequence: TGTGCCAACAGTTGGACAGGGGGTACTGAAGCTTTCTTT. Amino acid sequence: CANSWTGGTEAFF.

The table lists this clonotype with a count of one. One base away lies a much larger clone, so this may be a sequencing read error. V and J are TRBV13 and TRBJ1-2; D gene uncertain. Per the germline V gene, CDR1 is PRHDT and CDR2 is FYEKMQ (reference sequence). The CDR3 has 13 residues. DNA of the CDR3: TGTGCCAGCAGCTTCGAAACTAACTATGGCTACGCCTTC. Protein product: CASSFETNYGYAF.

This clonotype was seen a single time. At one of its ends the junction is not consistent with the germline gene, which may arise from a read error. The chain uses TRBV5-1 and TRBJ1-4, with D hard to call. The CDR3 covers 14 residues. Looked up from germline, CDR1 is SGHRS and CDR2 is YFSETQ. CDR3 protein: CTSSLSGKNEELFF. CDR3 in DNA: TGCACCAGCAGCTTGTCGGGGAAGAATGAAGAACTGTTTTTT.